The 9 T cell receptor beta chains presented below share a single source sample, sequenced in a study of blood T cell repertoires in COVID-19. The data were produced by immunoSEQ multiplex PCR, yet TCRdb's version contains in-frame clones alone and is incomplete. This table has approximately 250,000 clones, around 90% appearing once. Sequencing was carried out using peripheral blood. These receptor sequences come from a woman in her 70s with COVID-19, enrolled during active disease.

J is TRBJ2-7 and V is TRBV30, with TRBD2 identical over 7 bases. CDR3 length: 14 amino acids. CDR1 is GTSNPN and CDR2 is SVGIG in the germline V gene (reference sequence). The V gene end was trimmed by 6 bases and the J gene end by 4 bases; junction bases not matched to a gene: 12. The CDR3 protein is CACHKAGSGYEQYF. CDR3 DNA: TGTGCCTGTCATAAAGCGGGAAGTGGGTACGAGCAGTACTTC.

This chain uses TRBV5-1 with TRBJ1-5; 12 bases match TRBD1. V was clipped by 0 bases and J by 5 bases; unmatched bases: 3. This CDR3 is 16 amino acids long. Germline V gene lookup returns CDR1 SGHRS and CDR2 YFSETQ. For the CDR3, the DNA is TGCGCCAGCAGCTTGGCCGGGACAGGGGGCGATCAGCCCCAGCATTTT. This gives the protein CASSLAGTGGDQPQHF.

CDR3 nucleotides: TGTGCCACCGGGGCGGGGGGCAGCGAGACCCAGTACTTC. It yields the protein CATGAGGSETQYF. The V gene is TRBV24-1, the J gene TRBJ2-5; 8 bases are a match to TRBD2. The CDR3 has 13 amino acids. The germline V gene encodes CDR1 KGHDR and CDR2 SFDVKD. The ends lost 9 bases at V and 5 bases at J; junction bases unmatched: 7.

The chain uses TRBV24-1 and TRBJ2-1; TRBD2 matches 9 bases. CDR1 and CDR2 from the germline V gene are KGHDR and SFDVKD. The CDR3 covers 16 residues. V lost 1 base, J lost 10 bases, and 10 bases stayed unmatched. CDR3 in DNA: TGTGCCACCAGTGATTTATCAGCGGGAGGCCGATCCGAGCAGTTCTTC. Protein product: CATSDLSAGGRSEQFF.

The V and J genes are TRBV6-5 and TRBJ2-1, with D uncertain. V dropped 8 bases and J dropped 6 bases, with 8 bases sitting between them. Per the germline V gene, CDR1 is MNHEY and CDR2 is SVGAGI. The CDR3 sequence is 11 residues long. The CDR3: CASGSGNEQFF. DNA of the CDR3: TGTGCCAGCGGTTCCGGCAATGAGCAGTTCTTC.

V gene TRBV6-2 or TRBV6-3 combines with J gene TRBJ2-7, with TRBD1 as a possible D gene (6 bases). CDR3 length: 14 amino acids. Trimming removed 4 bases at V and 2 bases at J, with 12 bases between. CDR1 and CDR2 from the germline V gene are MNHEY and SVGEGT. The CDR3 DNA sequence: TGTGCCAGCAGTTCCGGACAGCCTACCTACGAGCAGTACTTC. Translated: CASSSGQPTYEQYF.

This clone came up a few times. The V call is TRBV3-1 (or the pseudogene TRBV3-2), the J call TRBJ1-1; 7 nucleotides align to TRBD1. After removal of 4 bases from V and 5 bases from J, the junction contained 7 bases not matched to a gene. This CDR3 has 14 residues. Germline CDR1 is LGHDT and CDR2 is YNNKEL (reference sequence). The CDR3 sequence is CASSPGYRGTEAFF. CDR3 nucleotides: TGTGCCAGCAGCCCCGGATACAGGGGAACTGAAGCTTTCTTT.

The chain joins TRBV7-9 to TRBJ1-5; 9 positions agree with TRBD1. V was clipped by 5 bases and J by 4 bases; unmatched bases: 3. Germline assignment: CDR1 SEHNR and CDR2 FQNEAQ (reference sequence). The CDR3 loop spans 14 amino acids. The CDR3 nucleotides read TGTGCCAGCAGCCCCGGACAGGGGAATCAGCCCCAGCATTTT. Protein sequence: CASSPGQGNQPQHF.

This clone has only one observation. The chain combines TRBV1 with TRBJ2-2; the D call TRBD2 from the table was never checked on the DNA. TRBV1 is classified as a pseudogene. The CDR3 has 15 residues. The CDR3: CTSSQDRGNTGELFF. CDR3 bases: TGCACCAGCAGCCAAGATCGCGGGAACACCGGGGAGCTGTTTTTT.